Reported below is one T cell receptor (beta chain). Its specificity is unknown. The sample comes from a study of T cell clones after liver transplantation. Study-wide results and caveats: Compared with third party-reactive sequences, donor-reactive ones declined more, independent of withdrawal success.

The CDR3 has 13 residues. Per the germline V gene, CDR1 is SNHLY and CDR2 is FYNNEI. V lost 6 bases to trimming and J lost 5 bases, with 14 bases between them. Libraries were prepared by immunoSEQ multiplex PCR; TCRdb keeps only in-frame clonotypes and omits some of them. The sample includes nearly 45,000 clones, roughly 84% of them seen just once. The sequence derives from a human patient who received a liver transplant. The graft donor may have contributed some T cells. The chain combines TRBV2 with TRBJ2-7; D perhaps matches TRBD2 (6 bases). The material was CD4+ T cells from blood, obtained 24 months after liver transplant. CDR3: CASSATAGHEQYF. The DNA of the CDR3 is TGTGCCAGCAGCGCCACTGCGGGGCACGAGCAGTACTTC. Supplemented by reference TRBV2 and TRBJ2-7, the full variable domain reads EPEVTQTPSHQVTQMGQEVILRCVPISNHLYFYWYRQILGQKVEFLVSFYNNEISEKSEIFDDQFSVERPDGSNFTLKIRSTKLEDSAMYFCASSATAGHEQYFGPGTRLTVT.